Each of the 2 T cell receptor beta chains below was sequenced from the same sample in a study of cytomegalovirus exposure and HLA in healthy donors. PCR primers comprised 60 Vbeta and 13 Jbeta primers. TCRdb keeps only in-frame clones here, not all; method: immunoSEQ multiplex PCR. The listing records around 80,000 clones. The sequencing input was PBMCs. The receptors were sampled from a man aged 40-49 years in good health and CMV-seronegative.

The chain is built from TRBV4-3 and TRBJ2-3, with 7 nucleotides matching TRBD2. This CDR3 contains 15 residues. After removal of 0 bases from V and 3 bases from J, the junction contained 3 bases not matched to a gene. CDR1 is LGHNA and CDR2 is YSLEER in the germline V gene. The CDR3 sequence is CASSQERTSTDTQYF. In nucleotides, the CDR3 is TGCGCCAGCAGCCAAGAAAGGACTAGTACAGATACGCAGTATTTT.

The CDR3 DNA is TGCGCCAGCATGTCCGGACAGATATTCACCGGGGAGCTGTTTTTT. Protein product: CASMSGQIFTGELFF. The J gene is TRBJ2-2, the V gene TRBV10-2; D perhaps matches TRBD1 (6 bases). This CDR3 spans 15 amino acids. With 7 bases removed from V and 4 bases from J, the gap between germline ends came to 16 bases. The germline gives CDR1 WSHSY, CDR2 SAAADI.